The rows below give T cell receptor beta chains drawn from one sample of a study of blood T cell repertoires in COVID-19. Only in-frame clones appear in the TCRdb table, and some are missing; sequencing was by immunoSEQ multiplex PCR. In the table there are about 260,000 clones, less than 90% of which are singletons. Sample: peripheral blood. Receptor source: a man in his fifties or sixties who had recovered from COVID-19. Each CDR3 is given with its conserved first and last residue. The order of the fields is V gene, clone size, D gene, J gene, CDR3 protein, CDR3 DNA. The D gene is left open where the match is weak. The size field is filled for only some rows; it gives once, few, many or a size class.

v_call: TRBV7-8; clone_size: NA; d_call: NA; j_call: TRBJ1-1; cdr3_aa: CASSFHQGRGVNTEAFF; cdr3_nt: TGTGCCAGCAGCTTCCACCAGGGTCGGGGGGTTAACACTGAAGCTTTCTTT
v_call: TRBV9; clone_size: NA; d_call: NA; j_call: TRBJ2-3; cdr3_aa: CASNPGVTDTQYF; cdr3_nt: TGTGCCAGCAATCCAGGGGTAACAGATACGCAGTATTTT
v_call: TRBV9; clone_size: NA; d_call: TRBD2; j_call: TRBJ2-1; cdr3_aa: CASIGTSSNEQFF; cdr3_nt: TGTGCCAGCATCGGGACTAGTAGCAATGAGCAGTTCTTC
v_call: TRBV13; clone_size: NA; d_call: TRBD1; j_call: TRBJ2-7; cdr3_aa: CASSIRQGLHEQYF; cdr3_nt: TGTGCCAGCAGCATTAGACAGGGTCTCCACGAGCAGTACTTC
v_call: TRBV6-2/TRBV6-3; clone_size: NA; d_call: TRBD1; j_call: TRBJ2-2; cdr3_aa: CASSYERGQSTGELFF; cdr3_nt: TGTGCCAGCAGTTACGAGAGGGGACAGTCCACCGGGGAGCTGTTTTTT
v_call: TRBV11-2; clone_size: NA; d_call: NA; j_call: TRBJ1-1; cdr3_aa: CASSLDPGRTHMNTEAFF; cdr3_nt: TGTGCCAGCAGCTTAGATCCAGGGAGGACACACATGAACACTGAAGCTTTCTTT
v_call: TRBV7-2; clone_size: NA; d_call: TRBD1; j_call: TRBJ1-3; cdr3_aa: CASSPWTGAYPGSGNTIYF; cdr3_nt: TGTGCCAGCAGCCCCTGGACAGGGGCCTATCCGGGCTCTGGAAACACCATATATTTT
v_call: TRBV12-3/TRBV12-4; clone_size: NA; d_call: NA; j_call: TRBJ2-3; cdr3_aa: CASSLDGGDTQYF; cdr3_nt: TGTGCCAGCAGTCTGGACGGAGGGGATACGCAGTATTTT
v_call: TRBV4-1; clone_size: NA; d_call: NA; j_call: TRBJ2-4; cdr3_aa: CASSHTIQGTLAKNIQYF; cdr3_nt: TGCGCCAGCAGCCACACCATACAGGGGACTTTAGCCAAAAACATTCAGTACTTC
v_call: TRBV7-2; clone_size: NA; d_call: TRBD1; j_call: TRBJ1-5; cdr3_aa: CASSLAGTGRNQPQHF; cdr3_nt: TGTGCCAGCAGCTTAGCGGGGACAGGGAGGAATCAGCCCCAGCATTTT
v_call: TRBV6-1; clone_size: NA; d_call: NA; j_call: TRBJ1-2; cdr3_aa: CASSASRDLRPTNYGYTF; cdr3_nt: TGTGCCAGCAGTGCGTCCCGGGACTTAAGGCCCACTAACTATGGCTACACCTTC
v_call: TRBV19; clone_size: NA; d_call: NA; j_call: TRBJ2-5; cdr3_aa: CASSIDHSRETQYF; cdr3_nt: TGTGCCAGTAGTATAGATCACAGCAGAGAGACCCAGTACTTC
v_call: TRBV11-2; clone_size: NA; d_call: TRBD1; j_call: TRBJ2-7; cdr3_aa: CASRLRQGITYEQYF; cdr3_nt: TGTGCCAGCAGACTCAGACAGGGGATCACCTACGAGCAGTACTTC
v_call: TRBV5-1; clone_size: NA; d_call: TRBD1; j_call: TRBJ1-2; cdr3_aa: CASSSWTRDRRAYGYTF; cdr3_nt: TGCGCCAGCAGCTCCTGGACAAGGGACAGACGGGCCTATGGCTACACCTTC
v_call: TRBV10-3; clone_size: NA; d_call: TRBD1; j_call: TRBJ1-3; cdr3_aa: CAIRAGTGDPSGNTIYF; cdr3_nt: TGTGCCATCAGAGCCGGGACAGGGGACCCCTCTGGAAACACCATATATTTT
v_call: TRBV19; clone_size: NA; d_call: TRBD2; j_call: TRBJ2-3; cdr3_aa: CASSQTSGGRSTDTQYF; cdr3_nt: TGTGCCAGTAGTCAGACTAGCGGGGGGCGGAGCACAGATACGCAGTATTTT
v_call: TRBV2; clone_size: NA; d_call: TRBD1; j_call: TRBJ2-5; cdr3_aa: CASRDRGGETQYF; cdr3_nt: TGTGCCAGCAGGGACAGGGGAGGAGAGACCCAGTACTTC
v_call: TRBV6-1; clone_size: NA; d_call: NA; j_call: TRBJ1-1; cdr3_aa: CASRVPHRANTEAFF; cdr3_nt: TGTGCCAGCAGGGTCCCCCACAGGGCGAACACTGAAGCTTTCTTT
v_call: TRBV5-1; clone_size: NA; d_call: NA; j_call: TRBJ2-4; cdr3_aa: CASSLDGQGKNIQYF; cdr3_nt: TGCGCCAGCAGCTTGGATGGGCAGGGAAAAAACATTCAGTACTTC
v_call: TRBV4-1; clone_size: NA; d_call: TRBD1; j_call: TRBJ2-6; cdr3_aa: CASSQGQGGGANVLTF; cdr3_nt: TGCGCCAGCAGCCAAGGACAGGGGGGAGGGGCCAACGTCCTGACTTTC
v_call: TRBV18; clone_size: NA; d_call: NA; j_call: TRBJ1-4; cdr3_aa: CASSQGVEEKLFF; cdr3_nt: TGTGCCAGCTCACAGGGGGTAGAGGAAAAACTGTTTTTT
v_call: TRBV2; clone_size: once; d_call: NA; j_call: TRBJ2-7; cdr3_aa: CASSEARGHYEQYF; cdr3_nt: TGTGCCAGCAGTGAAGCTAGGGGACACTACGAGCAGTACTTC
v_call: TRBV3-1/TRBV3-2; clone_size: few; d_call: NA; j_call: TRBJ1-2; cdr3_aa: CASSQEHGGSGYTF; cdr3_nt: TGTGCCAGCAGCCAAGAACACGGGGGAAGTGGCTACACCTTC
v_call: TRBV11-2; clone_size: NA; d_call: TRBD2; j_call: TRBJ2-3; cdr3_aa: CASSWLAGGTDTQYF; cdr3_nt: TGTGCCAGCAGCTGGTTAGCGGGGGGGACAGATACGCAGTATTTT
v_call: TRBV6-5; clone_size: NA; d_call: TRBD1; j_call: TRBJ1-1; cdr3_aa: CASRPGTAYTEAFF; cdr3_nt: TGTGCCAGCAGACCCGGGACAGCGTATACTGAAGCTTTCTTT
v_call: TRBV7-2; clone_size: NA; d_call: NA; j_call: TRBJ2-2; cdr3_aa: CASSLARAGNTGELFF; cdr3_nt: TGTGCCAGCAGCTTAGCGCGGGCAGGGAACACCGGGGAGCTGTTTTTT
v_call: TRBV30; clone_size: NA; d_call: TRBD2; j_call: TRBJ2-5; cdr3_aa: CAWSVSLAGFGTQYF; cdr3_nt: TGTGCCTGGAGTGTAAGCCTAGCGGGGTTTGGGACCCAGTACTTC
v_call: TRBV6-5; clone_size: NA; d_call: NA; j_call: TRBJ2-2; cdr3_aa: CASTGQMNTGELFF; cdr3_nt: TGTGCCAGCACCGGACAGATGAACACCGGGGAGCTGTTTTTT
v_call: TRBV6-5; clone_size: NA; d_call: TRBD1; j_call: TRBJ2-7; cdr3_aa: CASSLLTGSRGQYF; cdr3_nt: TGTGCCAGCAGTTTACTGACAGGGTCCCGCGGGCAGTACTTC
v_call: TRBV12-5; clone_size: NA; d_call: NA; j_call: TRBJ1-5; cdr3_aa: CASGWVTSTPGLLTGQPQHF; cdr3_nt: TGTGCTAGTGGTTGGGTAACTTCAACGCCGGGACTCCTCACGGGGCAGCCCCAGCATTTT
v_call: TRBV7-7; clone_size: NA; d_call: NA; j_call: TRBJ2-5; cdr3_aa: CASSLAGGMGVETQYF; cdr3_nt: TGTGCCAGCAGCTTAGCCGGGGGAATGGGTGTAGAGACCCAGTACTTC
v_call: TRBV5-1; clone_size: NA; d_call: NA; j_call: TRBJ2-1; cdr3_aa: CASSPGGDGPYNEQFF; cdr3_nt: TGCGCCAGCAGCCCTGGAGGGGACGGTCCCTACAATGAGCAGTTCTTC
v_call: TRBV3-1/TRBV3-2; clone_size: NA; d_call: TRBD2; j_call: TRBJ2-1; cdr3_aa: CASSQRSGGGGNEQFF; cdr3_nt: TGTGCCAGCAGCCAAAGGTCGGGAGGGGGAGGGAATGAGCAGTTCTTC
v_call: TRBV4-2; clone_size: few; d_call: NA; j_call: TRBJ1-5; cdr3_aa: CASSHRGGQPQHF; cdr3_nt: TGTGCCAGCAGCCACCGTGGAGGACAGCCCCAGCATTTT
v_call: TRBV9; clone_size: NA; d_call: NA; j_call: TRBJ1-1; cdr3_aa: CASRGPLNTEAFF; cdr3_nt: TGTGCCAGCAGGGGCCCTTTGAACACTGAAGCTTTCTTT
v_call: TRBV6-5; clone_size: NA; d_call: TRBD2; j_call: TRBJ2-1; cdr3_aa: CASSRPGTSGGAKFF; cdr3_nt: TGTGCCAGCAGTCGTCCCGGGACTAGCGGGGGTGCAAAGTTCTTC
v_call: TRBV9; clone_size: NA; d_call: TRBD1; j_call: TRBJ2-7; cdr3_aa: CASTETGRGPPYEQYF; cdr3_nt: TGTGCCAGCACCGAAACTGGCAGGGGGCCTCCCTACGAGCAGTACTTC
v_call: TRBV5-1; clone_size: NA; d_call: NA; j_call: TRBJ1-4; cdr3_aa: CASSLDLANEKLFF; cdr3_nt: TGCGCCAGCAGCTTGGATCTAGCTAATGAAAAACTGTTTTTT
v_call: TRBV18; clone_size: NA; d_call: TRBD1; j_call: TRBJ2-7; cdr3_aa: CASSPTGTGAHEQYF; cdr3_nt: TGTGCCAGCTCACCTACCGGGACAGGGGCCCACGAGCAGTACTTC
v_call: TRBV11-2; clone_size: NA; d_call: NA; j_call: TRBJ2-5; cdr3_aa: CASTEDRSQTQYF; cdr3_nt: TGTGCCAGCACCGAAGATCGGAGTCAGACCCAGTACTTC